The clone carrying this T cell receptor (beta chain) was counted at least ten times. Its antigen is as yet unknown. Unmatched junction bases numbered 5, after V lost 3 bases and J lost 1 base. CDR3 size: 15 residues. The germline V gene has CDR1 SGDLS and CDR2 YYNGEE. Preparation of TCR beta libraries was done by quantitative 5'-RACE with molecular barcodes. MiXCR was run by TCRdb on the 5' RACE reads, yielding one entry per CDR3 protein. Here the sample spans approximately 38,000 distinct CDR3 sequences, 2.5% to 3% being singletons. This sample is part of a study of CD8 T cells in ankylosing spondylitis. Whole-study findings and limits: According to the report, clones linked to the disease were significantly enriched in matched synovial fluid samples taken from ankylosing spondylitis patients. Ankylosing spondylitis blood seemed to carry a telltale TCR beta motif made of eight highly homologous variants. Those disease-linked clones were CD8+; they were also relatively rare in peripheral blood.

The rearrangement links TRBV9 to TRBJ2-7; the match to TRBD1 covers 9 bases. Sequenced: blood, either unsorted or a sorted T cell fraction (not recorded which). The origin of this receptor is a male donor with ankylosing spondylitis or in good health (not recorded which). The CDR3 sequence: CASSAGQGQSYEQYF. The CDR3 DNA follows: TGTGCCAGCAGCGCCGGACAGGGGCAATCCTACGAGCAGTACTTC.